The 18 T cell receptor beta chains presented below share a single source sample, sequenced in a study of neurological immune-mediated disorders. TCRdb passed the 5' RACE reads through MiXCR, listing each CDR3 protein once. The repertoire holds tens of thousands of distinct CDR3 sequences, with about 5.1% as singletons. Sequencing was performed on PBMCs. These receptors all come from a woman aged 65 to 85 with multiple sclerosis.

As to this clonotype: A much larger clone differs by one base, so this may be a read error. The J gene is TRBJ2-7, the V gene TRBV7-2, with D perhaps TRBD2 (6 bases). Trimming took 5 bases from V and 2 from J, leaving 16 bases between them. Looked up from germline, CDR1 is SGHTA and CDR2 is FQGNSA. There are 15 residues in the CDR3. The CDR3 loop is CASSPRTIGAYEQYF. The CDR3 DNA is TGTGCCAGCAGCCCCCGGACTATCGGAGCCTACGAGCAGTACTTC. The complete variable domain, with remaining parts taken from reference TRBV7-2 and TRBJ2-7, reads GAGVSQSPSNKVTEKGKDVELRCDPISGHTALYWYRQSLGQGLEFLIYFQGNSAPDKSGLPSDRFSAERTGGSVSTLTIQRTQQEDSAVYLCASSPRTIGAYEQYFGPGTRLTVT.

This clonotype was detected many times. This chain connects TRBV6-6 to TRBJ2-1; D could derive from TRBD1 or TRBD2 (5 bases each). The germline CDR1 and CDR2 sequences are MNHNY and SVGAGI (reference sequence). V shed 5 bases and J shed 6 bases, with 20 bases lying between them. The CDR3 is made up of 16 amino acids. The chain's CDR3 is CASSISAERGLNEQFF. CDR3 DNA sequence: TGTGCCAGCAGTATATCAGCGGAGAGGGGCCTCAATGAGCAGTTCTTC.

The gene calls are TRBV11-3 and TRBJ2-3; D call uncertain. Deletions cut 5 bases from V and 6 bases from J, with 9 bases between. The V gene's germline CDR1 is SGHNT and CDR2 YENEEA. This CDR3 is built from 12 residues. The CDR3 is CASSPRSDTQYF. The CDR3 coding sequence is TGTGCCAGCAGCCCCCGAAGTGATACGCAGTATTTT.

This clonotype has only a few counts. CDR3: CASSLRTSGSYGDNEQFF. CDR3 nucleotide sequence: TGTGCCAGCAGCTTAAGGACTAGCGGGAGTTATGGTGACAATGAGCAGTTCTTC. The rearrangement uses TRBV7-6 and TRBJ2-1, with 13 positions matching TRBD2. The length of the CDR3 is 18 residues. The V gene's germline CDR1 is SGHVS and CDR2 FNYEAQ. V lost 2 bases and J lost 5; bases outside the gene matches: 9.

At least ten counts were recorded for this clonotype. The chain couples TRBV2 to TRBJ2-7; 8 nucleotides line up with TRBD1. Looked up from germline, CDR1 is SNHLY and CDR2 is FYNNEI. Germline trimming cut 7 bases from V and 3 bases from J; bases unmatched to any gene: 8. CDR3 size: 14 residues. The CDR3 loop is CASNGQGKGYEQYF. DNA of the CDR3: TGTGCCAGCAACGGACAGGGAAAGGGCTACGAGCAGTACTTC.

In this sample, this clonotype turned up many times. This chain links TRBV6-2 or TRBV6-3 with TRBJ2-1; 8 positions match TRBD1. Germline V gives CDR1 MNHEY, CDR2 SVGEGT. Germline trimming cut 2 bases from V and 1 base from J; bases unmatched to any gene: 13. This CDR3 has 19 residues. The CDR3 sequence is CASSYRGQGARSSYNEQFF. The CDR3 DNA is TGTGCCAGCAGTTACCGGGGGCAGGGGGCAAGGTCTTCCTACAATGAGCAGTTCTTC.

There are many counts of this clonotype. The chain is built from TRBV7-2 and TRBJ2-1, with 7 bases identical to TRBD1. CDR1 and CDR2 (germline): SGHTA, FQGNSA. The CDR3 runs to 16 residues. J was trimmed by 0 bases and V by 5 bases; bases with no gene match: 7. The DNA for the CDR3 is TGTGCCAGCAGCACCTCGACAGGGTTCTCCTACAATGAGCAGTTCTTC. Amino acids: CASSTSTGFSYNEQFF. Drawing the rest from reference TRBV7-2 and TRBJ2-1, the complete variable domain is GAGVSQSPSNKVTEKGKDVELRCDPISGHTALYWYRQSLGQGLEFLIYFQGNSAPDKSGLPSDRFSAERTGGSVSTLTIQRTQQEDSAVYLCASSTSTGFSYNEQFFGPGTRLTVL.

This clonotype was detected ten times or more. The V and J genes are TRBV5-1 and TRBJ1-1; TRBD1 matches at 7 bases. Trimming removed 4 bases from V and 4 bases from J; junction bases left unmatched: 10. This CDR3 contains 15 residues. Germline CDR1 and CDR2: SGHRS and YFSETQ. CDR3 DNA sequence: TGCGCCAGCAGCGATAGGACAGGCGGGACCACTGAAGCTTTCTTT. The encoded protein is CASSDRTGGTTEAFF.

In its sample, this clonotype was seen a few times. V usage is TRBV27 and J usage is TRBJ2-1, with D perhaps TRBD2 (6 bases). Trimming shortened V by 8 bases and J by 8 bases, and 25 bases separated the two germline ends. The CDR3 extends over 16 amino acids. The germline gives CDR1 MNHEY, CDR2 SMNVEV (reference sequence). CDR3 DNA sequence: TGTGCCAGCTCCCTACAAACCATTCGGGGGAGCGATGAGCAGTTCTTC. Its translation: CASSLQTIRGSDEQFF.

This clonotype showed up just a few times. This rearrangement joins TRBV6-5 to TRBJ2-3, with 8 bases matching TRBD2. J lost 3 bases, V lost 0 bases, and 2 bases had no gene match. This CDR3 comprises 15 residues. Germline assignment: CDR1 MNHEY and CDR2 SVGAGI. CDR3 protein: CASSYSSGITDTQYF. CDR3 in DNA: TGTGCCAGCAGTTACTCTAGCGGGATAACAGATACGCAGTATTTT.

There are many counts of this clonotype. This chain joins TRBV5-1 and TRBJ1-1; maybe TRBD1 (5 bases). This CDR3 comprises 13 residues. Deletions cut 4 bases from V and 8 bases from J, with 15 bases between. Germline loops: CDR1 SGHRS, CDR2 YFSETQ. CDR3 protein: CASSLLQAGEAFF. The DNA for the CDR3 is TGCGCCAGCAGCCTACTACAGGCGGGGGAAGCTTTCTTT.

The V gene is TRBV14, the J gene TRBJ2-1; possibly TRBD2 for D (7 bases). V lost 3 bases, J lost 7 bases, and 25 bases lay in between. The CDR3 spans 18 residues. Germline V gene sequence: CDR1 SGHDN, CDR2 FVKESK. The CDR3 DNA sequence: TGTGCCAGCAGCCAGGTCGGGTCGGGGGGCCGCATCGCGAATGAGCAGTTCTTC. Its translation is CASSQVGSGGRIANEQFF.

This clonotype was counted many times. This chain's CDR3 is CASSQTLNEKLFF. The DNA for the CDR3 is TGCGCCAGCAGCCAAACTCTAAATGAAAAACTGTTTTTT. The gene calls are TRBV4-1 and TRBJ1-4, with D uncertain. The V end was cut by 2 bases, the J end by 5 bases, with 6 bases between. The germline V gene has CDR1 MGHRA and CDR2 YSYEKL. The CDR3 spans 13 residues.

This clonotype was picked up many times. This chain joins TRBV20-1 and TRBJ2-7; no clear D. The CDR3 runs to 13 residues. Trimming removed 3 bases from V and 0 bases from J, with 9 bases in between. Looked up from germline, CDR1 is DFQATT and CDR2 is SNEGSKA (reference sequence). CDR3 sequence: CSARSSVSYEQYF. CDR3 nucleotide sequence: TGCAGTGCTAGGTCATCAGTCTCCTACGAGCAGTACTTC.

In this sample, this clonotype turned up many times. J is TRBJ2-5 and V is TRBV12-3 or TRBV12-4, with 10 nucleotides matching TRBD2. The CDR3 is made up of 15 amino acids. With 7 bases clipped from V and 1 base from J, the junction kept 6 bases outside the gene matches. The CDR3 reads CASKIAGGFQETQYF. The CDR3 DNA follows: TGTGCCAGCAAGATAGCGGGAGGATTCCAAGAGACCCAGTACTTC.

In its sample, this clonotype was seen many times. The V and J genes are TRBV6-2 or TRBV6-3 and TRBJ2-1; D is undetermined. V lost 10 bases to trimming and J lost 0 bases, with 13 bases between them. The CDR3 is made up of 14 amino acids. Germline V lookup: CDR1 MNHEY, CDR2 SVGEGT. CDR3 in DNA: TGTGCCACCCAACTACGCCTCTCCTACAATGAGCAGTTCTTC. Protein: CATQLRLSYNEQFF.

The CDR3, as DNA: TGTGCCAGCAGCTTAGTCGGGAGGGAAGCTTTCTTT. Translation gives CASSLVGREAFF. The chain has TRBV7-6 and TRBJ1-1; no clear D gene. The germline CDR1 and CDR2 sequences are SGHVS and FNYEAQ. The CDR3 has 12 amino acids. The germline V and J ends were trimmed by 1 base and 8 bases, with 8 bases remaining between them. The whole variable domain, filled in from reference TRBV7-6 and TRBJ1-1, reads GAGVSQSPRYKVTKRGQDVALRCDPISGHVSLYWYRQALGQGPEFLTYFNYEAQQDKSGLPNDRFSAERPEGSISTLTIQRTEQRDSAMYRCASSLVGREAFFGQGTRLTVV.

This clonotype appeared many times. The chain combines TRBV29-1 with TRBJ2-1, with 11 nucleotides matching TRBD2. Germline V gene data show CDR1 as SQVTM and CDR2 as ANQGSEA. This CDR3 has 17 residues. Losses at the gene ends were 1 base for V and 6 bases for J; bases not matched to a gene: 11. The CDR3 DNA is TGCAGCGTTGAAGGGGGTAGCGGGAGGGCCATCGGCAATGAGCAGTTCTTC. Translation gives CSVEGGSGRAIGNEQFF.